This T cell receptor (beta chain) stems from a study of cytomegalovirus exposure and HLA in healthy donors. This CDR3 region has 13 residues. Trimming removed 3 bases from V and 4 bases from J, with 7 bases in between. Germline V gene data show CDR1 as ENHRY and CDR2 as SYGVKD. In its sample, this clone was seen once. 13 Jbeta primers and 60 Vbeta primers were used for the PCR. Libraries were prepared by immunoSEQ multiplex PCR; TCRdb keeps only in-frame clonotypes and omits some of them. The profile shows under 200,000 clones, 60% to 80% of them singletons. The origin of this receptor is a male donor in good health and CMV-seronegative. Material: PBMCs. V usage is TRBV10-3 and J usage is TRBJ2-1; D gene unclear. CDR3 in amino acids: CAISDQSYNEQFF. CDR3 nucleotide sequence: TGTGCCATCAGTGATCAGTCATACAATGAGCAGTTCTTC.